This T cell receptor beta chain appears in the sequencing data of a study of T cells in Graves' hyperthyroidism and ophthalmopathy. Findings and caveats of the study: Blood held most thyroid clonotypes expanded above 0.001 frequency.

Patients aged 18 to 65 with hyperthyroidism were newly diagnosed, with duration under 2 months. Clinical symptoms, serum thyroxine, TRAb, thyroid ultrasound and orbital computed tomography established diagnosis. Isolation of PBMCs was performed on roughly 9 ml fresh peripheral blood. Amplification yielded TCR beta CDR3 regions, with RNA transcripts as the source. A first-round RT-PCR of the TCR CDR3 used the HTBI primer set. MiXCR was run by TCRdb on the multiplex PCR reads, yielding one entry per CDR3 protein. The sample gives fewer than 600,000 distinct CDR3 sequences, 12% to 15% of which show up once; 11% to 15% is in the top ten. The CDR3 loop spans 15 amino acids. The ends lost 6 bases at V and 7 bases at J; junction bases unmatched: 6. Germline CDR1 and CDR2: MDHEN and SYDVKM. This clonotype came up many times. Its target is unknown.

The gene calls are TRBV28 and TRBJ1-6, with 10 bases that match TRBD1. This clonotype was obtained from a woman in her thirties or forties with Graves' hyperthyroidism. The sample comprised blood. CDR3 in DNA: TGTGCCAGCAGAAGACAGGGGGCGGACAATTCACCCCTCCACTTT. Translation gives CASRRQGADNSPLHF.